Below, one T cell receptor beta chain is given with its context. Its antigen is not identified. The sample's time point: newly diagnosed GD, antithyroid drugs for less than 3 months. PBMC RNA was the source of the TCR library. This specimen belongs to a study of regulatory T cells in long-lasting Graves disease. The germline V gene has CDR1 KGHSH and CDR2 LQKENI. V was clipped by 3 bases and J by 3 bases, with 8 bases between them. The CDR3 length is 13 residues. Sequencing libraries for TCR beta were prepared with iRepertoire HTBI primers and Arm-PCR of CDR3 regions. TCRdb itself ran the multiplex PCR reads through MiXCR, one entry per CDR3 protein. The table has roughly 400,000 distinct CDR3 sequences, 15% seen once. Overall study findings and caveats: The study examined only peripheral blood, not thyroid tissue.

These data also formed part of another study, on T cells in Graves' hyperthyroidism and ophthalmopathy. That paper states: Patients between 18 and 65 years old had hyperthyroidism, newly diagnosed and lasting under 2 months. Not enrolled were patients with uncontrolled infection, other autoimmune disease, pregnancy or lactation.

The sequencing used peripheral blood mononuclear cells (PBMCs), collected at new diagnosis, from a patient treated with antithyroid drugs. The TCR comes from a woman between 40 and 50 years old with Graves disease. The chain is built from TRBV18 and TRBJ1-1, with D uncertain. CDR3 protein: CASSPLPDTEAFF. The DNA for the CDR3 is TGTGCCAGCTCACCTCTCCCGGACACTGAAGCTTTCTTT.